This T cell receptor beta chain derives from a study of cytomegalovirus exposure and HLA in healthy donors (dated by TCRdb to 2016 to 2017). Broadly, across the study: In an earlier analysis of 450 to 750 of the donors, less than 350 Gb of sequence data and some 100 million unique TCR beta sequences from approximately 180 million T cells were reported. An early release that covered approximately 600 HLA-typed donors contained around 300 gigabases of sequencing data and around 85 million unique TCR sequences. Of the 350 to 400 genotyped donors, 65% to 90% fell in the genetic ancestry cluster associated with self-reported Caucasian donors. The study aimed to test whether signatures of past pathogen exposure could be identified by cataloging public T cell receptors. Using immunosequencing, the study profiled T cell repertoires from about 620 subjects and related those repertoires to cytomegalovirus serostatus. In addition to the first cohort of 666 subjects, a separate validation cohort of approximately 130 different subjects was used. To predict cytomegalovirus infection status, the study brought together high-throughput TCR immunosequencing, statistical association of individual TCRs with disease status, and machine learning. A later analysis re-analyzed previously published TCR beta repertoires from roughly 690 donors and added high-resolution HLA genotyping to study TCR occurrence patterns. In the later analysis, no new phenotypic data were used to find candidate immune exposures; instead, reliance was placed on TCR beta sequences and their occurrence across donors. An earlier analysis of 587 of the donors applied high-throughput TCR beta sequencing to assess whether each TCR beta V gene segment acted as functional or pseudogenic. Alongside the repertoire data, information on donor age, sex, ethnicity and CMV serostatus was compiled. A later genetic analysis used genome-wide SNP genotypes for about three fifths of the 666 donors, treating that subset as a discovery cohort. All discovery cohort repertoires had been generated using a single sequencing platform. HLA typing covered class I and class II loci at four-digit resolution. Typing coverage differed by locus: A, B, C, DRB1 and DQB1 were typed in about 620-640 donors, DQA1 in about 560, DPA1 in 600 to 610, and DPB1 in 472. Several DR-DQ haplotypes were handled as single units for association and clustering, since linkage in the cohort was strong. On average, about 240,000 unique TCR beta nucleotide sequences were sequenced per donor among 350 to 400 genotyped donors of the cohort, with roughly 18% of those sequences being non-productive. Results the study describes overall, beyond this receptor: A few of the identified cytomegalovirus-associated TCR beta chains were confirmed in vitro to be specific for cytomegalovirus antigens. In a later analysis, most CMV-associated TCR beta chains were found to appear HLA-restricted, with HLA associations seemingly driven largely by CMV exposure. A cluster of highly shared sequence variants was judged likely to be a technical artifact of the sequencing pipeline. Assigning TCR associations to individual alleles was difficult when HLA alleles, especially DR and DQ, strongly co-occurred. Compared with the roughly 710-donor mean, donors in an Asian-associated ancestry cluster had fewer N-insertions in productive TCRs, according to a later genetic analysis. A later analysis found that TCR association rates varied across HLA loci, with DRB1 alleles showing the most associated TCRs and HLA-C alleles the fewest. Compared with equally common non-associated chains, HLA-associated TCR beta chains in a later analysis were more clonally expanded and had lower generation probabilities. A further reported finding was that TCR beta sequences accurately predicted the HLA-A and HLA-B alleles for most subjects in the first cohort. Sequencing depth was assumed to be roughly uniform across donors in the presence/absence analyses, though that assumption may not hold. An association between a missense DCLRE1C variant and V-gene and J-gene trimming of TCR beta chains was found in a later genetic analysis and replicated in an independent cohort. Because HLA typing was missing for some donors at each locus, association tests included only the typed subset. The authors suggested that the approach could potentially be extended to other disease states and immunological phenotypes. A later analysis reported that several top co-occurrence clusters appeared linked to parvovirus B19, influenza, CMV and Epstein-Barr virus. The classifier was reported to diagnose cytomegalovirus status with high specificity and sensitivity in both the original and validation cohorts. CMV serostatus was the only immune exposure information available for the cohort. Most TCR sequences were seen in very few donors, while some public TCRs were found in many individuals. Because counts were too low, around 18 rarely observed V segments, including chromosome 9 orphons, were left out of the earlier analysis of 587 of the donors. Only TCR beta chains were sequenced in this cohort, and the absence of alpha or paired-chain data limited detectable features. The study listed approximately 150 TCR beta chains as associated with cytomegalovirus. Specific HLA alleles were associated with around 18,000 TCR beta sequences at a false discovery rate of 0.05 in a later analysis. Because the 87-base-pair reads could not distinguish some IMGT-functional V segments, including TRBV6-2 and TRBV6-3, those segments were excluded. Correlated functional status among segregating V segments might reflect linkage disequilibrium, but an unknown experimental factor could not be ruled out. In an earlier analysis of over 550 of the donors, most TCR beta V segments were observed in productive rearrangements about 87% or about 30% of the time, broadly matching IMGT annotations.

The library was generated by the immunoSEQ multiplex PCR assay. For the multiplex PCR, a mixture combining 60 forward primers for TCR Vbeta segments and 13 reverse primers for TCR Jbeta segments was used. The CDR3 region of rearranged TCR beta genes was amplified from genomic DNA by a multiplex PCR assay. Amplified TCR beta libraries were sequenced as 87-base-pair reads on the Illumina HiSeq System. Under the source paper's analysis protocol: A later analysis tallied roughly 78 million unique TCR beta chains across the 666 repertoires, and approximately 9.9 million of those chains were shared by two or more donors. Raw reads were error-corrected and collapsed into unique sequences by a nearest-neighbor algorithm in which closely related sequences were merged to remove PCR and sequencing errors. V, D and J gene segments were assigned by aligning CDR3 sequences to IMGT reference sequences. For a sequence to be retained, at least a six-nucleotide match to both a V gene segment and a J gene segment was required. A rearrangement was called productive if the CDR3 had no stop codons and remained in frame with V and J, and every other rearrangement was called non-productive. CDR3 was defined by IMGT convention, running from the second conserved V-encoded cysteine to the conserved J-encoded phenylalanine. In an earlier analysis of approximately 500 of the donors, sequences lacking an unambiguous match to a single V gene segment were excluded. In an earlier analysis of 587 of the donors, a V segment was called functional when productive rearrangements were above 56.7%, and segregating when the standard deviation between donors exceeded 5%. To diagnose cytomegalovirus status from the catalog of TCR beta chain sequences, a statistical classification framework was built. In a later analysis, TCR nucleotide sequences were compared against IMGT/GENE-DB human TR gene sequences so that V and J genes could be assigned. The TCRdist pipeline was used in a later analysis to assign CDR3 sequences and most-parsimonious VDJ recombination scenarios. A later analysis defined each TCR beta chain by its CDR3 amino acid sequence plus V-gene family, and excluded reads lacking a unique V-gene family. A later analysis removed several hundred highly shared, low-generation-probability nucleotide sequences to deal with suspected cross-contamination and a sequencing artifact. A later analysis calculated a clonal expansion index for each public chain from normalized within-repertoire ranks of inferred template counts. In a later analysis, generation probabilities were computed with a VDJ recombination model fitted to out-of-frame rearrangements, and the resulting probabilities were checked against IGoR. In a later analysis, TCR-TCR, TCR-HLA and TCR-CMV co-occurrence was scored with hypergeometric tests, and a repertoire-size bias correction was applied to TCR pairs. A later analysis estimated false discovery rates by permuting HLA or CMV assignments 20 times. A later analysis grouped co-occurring TCRs with DBSCAN, adding TCRdist sequence similarity when clustering within HLA-allele-positive subsets. For co-occurrence clustering, repertoires with fewer than 30,000 or more than 120,000 public chains were excluded, along with five or six repertoires with anomalous nucleotide sharing. TCRdb's version of the immuneACCESS table is confined to in-frame rearrangements and falls short of the full clone set. An unresolved V gene accounts for under half of the shortfall where checked; the remainder is of unknown origin. V, J and clone size are those of that table, while D and trimming were read from the DNA. The sample has about 120,000 clones on record, 55% to 75% of them singletons. 8% to 9.5% of the sample rests with the top ten.

The cohort was made up of around 720 healthy bone marrow donors. All cohort members were sampled while nominally healthy, although unrecorded immune exposures were likely present. The donor was CMV seropositive and belonged to the group of more than 250 seropositive cohort members. Every donor gave a peripheral blood sample, and the peripheral blood mononuclear cells from that sample were used for TCR beta sequencing. Genomic DNA extraction from the blood cell samples was performed with the Qiagen DNeasy Blood Extraction Kit. From the cysteine up to the phenylalanine, the CDR3 has a length of 11 residues. Only the CDR3 region is kept as DNA, spanning 33 bases read in frame from base 1. V is clipped by 3 bases and J by 8 bases, and the sequence between their germline boundaries is 4 bases long. Based on the germline V gene, the CDR1 and CDR2 sequences are SGHNT and YENEEA. Regarding this clone: The antigen it binds to is not known. No base quality values were provided; no much bigger clone lies one nucleotide off.

The source material was PBMCs. The chain uses TRBV11-3 and TRBJ2-2, with the D gene call left open. The source of this sequence is a woman in her forties in good health and CMV-seropositive. The CDR3 protein is CASSFQGELFF. The DNA sequence is TGTGCCAGCAGCTTCCAGGGGGAGCTGTTTTTT.